The source of this TCR beta chain is a study of T cells in localized non-small cell lung cancer. Whole-study findings and limits: A single tumor region was sequenced, leaving heterogeneity possible.

Per germline, CDR1 SGHAT and CDR2 FQDESV (reference sequence). V trimming: 3 bases; J trimming: 6 bases; junction bases outside the gene matches: 11. The CDR3 covers 16 residues. Concerning this clone: The antigen remains unidentified.

The protocol was immunoSEQ multiplex PCR, while the TCRdb copy is restricted to in-frame clones and leaves out a portion. The sample holds tens of thousands of clones, roughly 88% seen once. Sample: peripheral blood, taken before any cancer treatment. The receptor was derived from a woman aged 35 to 70 with stage I lung adenocarcinoma. V gene TRBV11-1 combines with J gene TRBJ1-1, with 9 positions matching TRBD1. Written as DNA, the CDR3 is TGTGCCAGCAGCTTCGGGACAGGGAACGGTTTGGCTGAAGCTTTCTTT. Protein product: CASSFGTGNGLAEAFF.